These T cell receptor beta chains were read from a single sample in a study of blood T cell repertoires in COVID-19. Some clones are missing from TCRdb's copy, which holds only in-frame ones; the method was immunoSEQ multiplex PCR. The sample shows tens of thousands of clones, around 76% of them seen only once. Sequenced input: peripheral blood. The origin of the receptors is a woman aged 55-70 years with acute or convalescent COVID-19. Both conserved end residues are part of each CDR3. Fields, in order: CDR3 protein, clone size, V gene, J gene, CDR3 length. Some rows have no size entry. The others give once, few or many, or a class for an expanded clone.

CDR3aa: CASSLTTGNTEAFF
abundance: NA
v_gene: TRBV7-9
j_gene: TRBJ1-1
len: 14

CDR3aa: CASSVRRDGYTF
abundance: once
v_gene: TRBV9
j_gene: TRBJ1-2
len: 12

CDR3aa: CASNPYAGRNTEAFF
abundance: NA
v_gene: TRBV27
j_gene: TRBJ1-1
len: 15

CDR3aa: CASSRRASGGTDTQYF
abundance: NA
v_gene: TRBV7-3
j_gene: TRBJ2-3
len: 16

CDR3aa: CASSEAGGTEAFF
abundance: NA
v_gene: TRBV10-1
j_gene: TRBJ1-1
len: 13

CDR3aa: CASSIERDRRNTEAFF
abundance: NA
v_gene: TRBV19
j_gene: TRBJ1-1
len: 16

CDR3aa: CASTQQQTGGVFATNEKLFF
abundance: NA
v_gene: TRBV4-1
j_gene: TRBJ1-4
len: 20

CDR3aa: CASLRDSSYEQYF
abundance: NA
v_gene: TRBV2
j_gene: TRBJ2-7
len: 13

CDR3aa: CASSLGWENEQFF
abundance: once
v_gene: TRBV12-3/TRBV12-4
j_gene: TRBJ2-1
len: 13

CDR3aa: CASSSLTGANEQFF
abundance: NA
v_gene: TRBV7-9
j_gene: TRBJ2-1
len: 14

CDR3aa: CASSLVRTGGNTIYF
abundance: NA
v_gene: TRBV5-6
j_gene: TRBJ1-3
len: 15

CDR3aa: CASSGTEYGYTF
abundance: NA
v_gene: TRBV10-1
j_gene: TRBJ1-2
len: 12

CDR3aa: CASNTDRGGTGELFF
abundance: NA
v_gene: TRBV5-4
j_gene: TRBJ2-2
len: 15

CDR3aa: CASSPRGPWVDTIYF
abundance: NA
v_gene: TRBV27
j_gene: TRBJ1-3
len: 15

CDR3aa: CASSQEPVAGDTQYF
abundance: NA
v_gene: TRBV4-2
j_gene: TRBJ2-3
len: 15

CDR3aa: CATREGRTNTEAFF
abundance: NA
v_gene: TRBV24-1
j_gene: TRBJ1-1
len: 14

CDR3aa: CAWSIQTFRETNEKLFF
abundance: NA
v_gene: TRBV30
j_gene: TRBJ1-4
len: 17

CDR3aa: CASGQTGGYGYTF
abundance: NA
v_gene: TRBV6-5
j_gene: TRBJ1-2
len: 13

CDR3aa: CASSLEAGAMYNEQFF
abundance: NA
v_gene: TRBV5-1
j_gene: TRBJ2-1
len: 16

CDR3aa: CASSLSIREAGGSYEQYF
abundance: NA
v_gene: TRBV27
j_gene: TRBJ2-7
len: 18

CDR3aa: CASSLGGRGADTQYF
abundance: NA
v_gene: TRBV7-3
j_gene: TRBJ2-3
len: 15

CDR3aa: CASSPRGQTNTEAFF
abundance: NA
v_gene: TRBV5-1
j_gene: TRBJ1-1
len: 15

CDR3aa: CASSPAAGLYTQYF
abundance: few
v_gene: TRBV18
j_gene: TRBJ2-3
len: 14

CDR3aa: CASSPGGFYNEQFF
abundance: NA
v_gene: TRBV18
j_gene: TRBJ2-1
len: 14

CDR3aa: CASRKGRQWTEAFF
abundance: NA
v_gene: TRBV19
j_gene: TRBJ1-1
len: 14

CDR3aa: CASRGGGPGYTF
abundance: NA
v_gene: TRBV5-1
j_gene: TRBJ1-2
len: 12

CDR3aa: CASSLSPGTGVFAEQYF
abundance: NA
v_gene: TRBV27
j_gene: TRBJ2-7
len: 17

CDR3aa: CASSHSGDTEAFF
abundance: NA
v_gene: TRBV5-5
j_gene: TRBJ1-1
len: 13

CDR3aa: CASSSSGGGYYGYTF
abundance: NA
v_gene: TRBV7-2
j_gene: TRBJ1-2
len: 15

CDR3aa: CSVFLAGGTYGYTF
abundance: once
v_gene: TRBV29-1
j_gene: TRBJ1-2
len: 14

CDR3aa: CASSTTGIGANVLTF
abundance: NA
v_gene: TRBV7-6
j_gene: TRBJ2-6
len: 15

CDR3aa: CASSYQDREGLDTQYF
abundance: NA
v_gene: TRBV7-2
j_gene: TRBJ2-3
len: 16

CDR3aa: CASKIDRNYGYTF
abundance: NA
v_gene: TRBV23-1
j_gene: TRBJ1-2
len: 13

CDR3aa: CAWSVAGGNTYEQYF
abundance: NA
v_gene: TRBV30
j_gene: TRBJ2-7
len: 15

CDR3aa: CASSSSWGTIHEQYF
abundance: once
v_gene: TRBV7-2
j_gene: TRBJ2-7
len: 15

CDR3aa: CASSYGTGTYNEQFF
abundance: NA
v_gene: TRBV5-1
j_gene: TRBJ2-1
len: 15

CDR3aa: CATSDFYYEQYF
abundance: NA
v_gene: TRBV24-1
j_gene: TRBJ2-7
len: 12

CDR3aa: CASSSDRDRHTNTQYF
abundance: NA
v_gene: TRBV5-1
j_gene: TRBJ2-3
len: 16

CDR3aa: CASCPTGRSETQYF
abundance: NA
v_gene: TRBV6-5
j_gene: TRBJ2-5
len: 14

CDR3aa: CASRQDGRNTIYF
abundance: NA
v_gene: TRBV6-5
j_gene: TRBJ1-3
len: 13

CDR3aa: CSVEAAGGWDTQYF
abundance: NA
v_gene: TRBV29-1
j_gene: TRBJ2-3
len: 14

CDR3aa: CAIRVRGDQPQHF
abundance: NA
v_gene: TRBV12-3/TRBV12-4
j_gene: TRBJ1-5
len: 13

CDR3aa: CASSWTGGPQGTDTQYF
abundance: NA
v_gene: TRBV6-2/TRBV6-3
j_gene: TRBJ2-3
len: 17

CDR3aa: CASSLGTLDEQYF
abundance: NA
v_gene: TRBV7-6
j_gene: TRBJ2-7
len: 13

CDR3aa: CASSLDRGSSYEQYF
abundance: once
v_gene: TRBV7-9
j_gene: TRBJ2-7
len: 15

CDR3aa: CASSADHQQGNHEQYF
abundance: NA
v_gene: TRBV6-6
j_gene: TRBJ2-7
len: 16

CDR3aa: CASSYSTGGGTDTQYF
abundance: once
v_gene: TRBV6-6
j_gene: TRBJ2-3
len: 16

CDR3aa: CASSNSPYEQYF
abundance: NA
v_gene: TRBV6-6
j_gene: TRBJ2-7
len: 12

CDR3aa: CASSQQGWGTEAFF
abundance: NA
v_gene: TRBV5-1
j_gene: TRBJ1-1
len: 14

CDR3aa: CASSATTRANEKLFF
abundance: NA
v_gene: TRBV9
j_gene: TRBJ1-4
len: 15

CDR3aa: CASSLWGGTGNEQFF
abundance: NA
v_gene: TRBV7-9
j_gene: TRBJ2-1
len: 15

CDR3aa: CASSLREGRSKAFF
abundance: NA
v_gene: TRBV2
j_gene: TRBJ1-1
len: 14

CDR3aa: CATSEETGTNQPQHF
abundance: once
v_gene: TRBV24-1
j_gene: TRBJ1-5
len: 15

CDR3aa: CAISRHGGNEKLFF
abundance: NA
v_gene: TRBV10-3
j_gene: TRBJ1-4
len: 14

CDR3aa: CASRGGNYEQYF
abundance: NA
v_gene: TRBV11-2
j_gene: TRBJ2-7
len: 12

CDR3aa: CASSLGAGELFF
abundance: NA
v_gene: TRBV4-2
j_gene: TRBJ2-2
len: 12

CDR3aa: CASSQEGEEKLFF
abundance: NA
v_gene: TRBV16
j_gene: TRBJ1-4
len: 13

CDR3aa: CASSREGKKNEQFF
abundance: NA
v_gene: TRBV6-2/TRBV6-3
j_gene: TRBJ2-1
len: 14

CDR3aa: CASSRPRGGLYTQYF
abundance: once
v_gene: TRBV4-3
j_gene: TRBJ2-3
len: 15